These T cell receptor beta chains were read from a single sample in a study of technical replicates of blood from a handful of donors. The protocol was immunoSEQ multiplex PCR, while the TCRdb copy is restricted to in-frame clones and leaves out a portion. The data show around 93,000 clones, over 90% seen once. Sequencing was carried out using T cells isolated from PBMCs. Source of these receptors: a human donor in good health. Both conserved end residues are part of each CDR3. D genes are given only for firm matches. A row's size may be missing; if present it is once, few, many or a size class.

j_gene	v_gene	d_gene	abundance	CDR3nt	CDR3aa
TRBJ2-5	TRBV10-3	TRBD2	-	TGTGCCATCAGTGAAGAACTAGCGGGAGAAGAGACCCAGTACTTC	CAISEELAGEETQYF
TRBJ2-7	TRBV7-2	-	-	TGTGCCAGCAGCAGGGGGGGGGTCAGCTCCTACGAGCAGTACTTC	CASSRGGVSSYEQYF
TRBJ1-2	TRBV28	TRBD1	once	TGTGCCAGCAGTTTATGGGGACAGGGGTATGGCTACACCTTC	CASSLWGQGYGYTF
TRBJ1-1	TRBV9	-	few	TGTGCCAGCAGCGTAGGGAGAGGGCCGAACACTGAAGCTTTCTTT	CASSVGRGPNTEAFF
TRBJ1-2	TRBV6-6	TRBD1	-	TGTGCCAGCAGTTCAACAGGGGGCGCGAGGGGCTACACCTTC	CASSSTGGARGYTF
TRBJ1-3	TRBV4-1	-	-	TGCGCCAGCAGCCAGCGAACAGGGGGAAACACCATATATTTT	CASSQRTGGNTIYF
TRBJ1-1	TRBV5-1	-	few	TGCGCCAGCAAGGAGGGTTGGGGATGGACTGAAGCTTTCTTT	CASKEGWGWTEAFF
TRBJ2-5	TRBV2	TRBD1	-	TGTGCCAGCATTGGCTCGGGACAGGGGCGGCTGGAGACCCAGTACTTC	CASIGSGQGRLETQYF
TRBJ1-2	TRBV19	TRBD1	-	TGTGCCAGTAGTACCCAGACAGGGGCGCCGATATTCGGCTACACCTTC	CASSTQTGAPIFGYTF
TRBJ1-2	TRBV5-1	-	-	TGCGCCAGCAGCTTGCGGTCAGGGAACTATGGCTACACCTTC	CASSLRSGNYGYTF
TRBJ1-3	TRBV29-1	-	-	TGCAGCGTCTCGACAACTCTCTCTGGAAACACCATATATTTT	CSVSTTLSGNTIYF
TRBJ1-5	TRBV7-8	TRBD1	-	TGTGCCAGCAGACCAAACAGGGGGCGACAGCCCCAGCATTTT	CASRPNRGRQPQHF
TRBJ2-2	TRBV28	TRBD1	-	TGTGCCAGCAGTACTAGACAGGGGGCGAACACCGGGGAGCTGTTTTTT	CASSTRQGANTGELFF
TRBJ1-5	TRBV11-2	-	-	TGTGCCAGCAGCTTAGGGCAGGGAAGGGGGCAGCCCCAGCATTTT	CASSLGQGRGQPQHF
TRBJ2-1	TRBV7-3	TRBD2	-	TGTGCCAGCAGCTTATCACTAGCGGATTACAATGAGCAGTTCTTC	CASSLSLADYNEQFF
TRBJ2-2	TRBV10-2	TRBD2	-	TGCGCCAGCAGTGGGCTAGCGGGAGGCACCGGGGAGCTGTTTTTT	CASSGLAGGTGELFF
TRBJ2-7	TRBV28	TRBD2	-	TGTGCCAGCAGTCCTAGCGGGATGACCTACGAGCAGTACTTC	CASSPSGMTYEQYF
TRBJ1-5	TRBV2	-	-	TGTGCCAGCAGGGCCGACGGGAATCAGCCCCAGCATTTT	CASRADGNQPQHF
TRBJ2-1	TRBV29-1	-	many	TGCAGCGGGGGACAGGGAGACGGGAGGGAGTTCTTC	CSGGQGDGREFF
TRBJ1-2	TRBV7-6	-	-	TGTGCCAGCAGCCCCGGCGGGGAACGGGGCTACACCTTC	CASSPGGERGYTF
TRBJ2-1	TRBV5-4	-	-	TGTGCCAGCAGCCCCCCCAACGGGTTCAACTTTTACAATGAGCAGTTCTTC	CASSPPNGFNFYNEQFF
TRBJ2-3	TRBV6-1	-	-	TGTGCCAGCAGTGAAGACAGCAGTTTCGATACGCAGTATTTT	CASSEDSSFDTQYF
TRBJ2-2	TRBV30	-	-	TGTGCCTGGCAGATATACACCGGGGAGCTGTTTTTT	CAWQIYTGELFF
TRBJ1-2	TRBV30	-	once	TGTGCCTGGAGTGTACCGCAGGACTATGGCTACACCTTC	CAWSVPQDYGYTF
TRBJ2-7	TRBV29-1	-	-	TGCAGCGTTGAAGAACACGACGACAGCCGACAGCAGTACTTC	CSVEEHDDSRQQYF
TRBJ1-1	TRBV11-3	TRBD1	once	TGTGCCAGCAGCAGACGGACAGGGGGCTTTGATCCGGACACTGAAGCTTTCTTT	CASSRRTGGFDPDTEAFF
TRBJ2-7	TRBV2	-	-	TGTGCCAGCAATTATTTGAGACAGGAGTTCGGCGAGCAGTACTTC	CASNYLRQEFGEQYF
TRBJ2-3	TRBV19	TRBD2	once	TGTGCCACTGGGCGGGAGGGTCCCTCAGATACGCAGTATTTT	CATGREGPSDTQYF
TRBJ2-1	TRBV2	-	-	TGTGCCAGCAGTGAATATTTAGCGGACAATGAGCAGTTCTTC	CASSEYLADNEQFF
TRBJ1-2	TRBV30	-	-	TGTGCCTGGAGTGACCTATTGCCGGGCCAGGGGGGCTACACCTTC	CAWSDLLPGQGGYTF
TRBJ2-7	TRBV27	TRBD2	-	TGTGCCAGCAGTCTAAAAGCGGGAGGGCCTTACGAGCAGTACTTC	CASSLKAGGPYEQYF
TRBJ1-2	TRBV9	-	-	TGTGCCAGCACCGTCAAGGACTTTAACTATGGCTACACCTTC	CASTVKDFNYGYTF
TRBJ1-4	TRBV6-1	-	-	TGTGCCAGCACGGGGGGGTTAGCAACTAATGAAAAACTGTTTTTT	CASTGGLATNEKLFF
TRBJ2-1	TRBV27	-	-	TGTGCCAGCGAGGGTTCGTCATACAATGAGCAGTTCTTC	CASEGSSYNEQFF
TRBJ2-5	TRBV12-5	TRBD1	-	TGTGCTAGTGGTTCTGGACAGGAAGAGACCCAGTACTTC	CASGSGQEETQYF
TRBJ2-1	TRBV10-3	-	-	TGTGCCATCAGTGAGCAGGGTAGGAACAATGAGCAGTTCTTC	CAISEQGRNNEQFF
TRBJ1-5	TRBV19	-	-	TGTGCCAGTAGTATAGCCAGTGACATCCAGCCCCAGCATTTT	CASSIASDIQPQHF
TRBJ1-1	TRBV9	-	-	TGTGCCAGCAGCGTCCACAGTTCAGTGAACACTGAAGCTTTCTTT	CASSVHSSVNTEAFF
TRBJ1-1	TRBV7-2	-	-	TGTGCCAGCAGCTTACGGTCACAGGTGAACACTGAAGCTTTCTTT	CASSLRSQVNTEAFF
TRBJ1-1	TRBV4-1	-	-	TGCGCCAGCAGCCAGGAACCTGGACAGTTGAACACTGAAGCTTTCTTT	CASSQEPGQLNTEAFF
TRBJ1-5	TRBV19	TRBD1	-	TGTGCCAGTAGGAAGACAGGGGGCCATCAGCCCCAGCATTTT	CASRKTGGHQPQHF
TRBJ2-1	TRBV2	TRBD2	-	TGTGCCAGCAGTAAGGCACCGGGACTAGCGGGAAAGGCGGATGAGCAGTTCTTC	CASSKAPGLAGKADEQFF
TRBJ2-7	TRBV29-1	-	-	TGCAGCGTTGGGAGCCGGGCGGGGAAGCAGTACTTC	CSVGSRAGKQYF
TRBJ1-3	TRBV19	-	once	TGTGCCAGTAGTATCGACAGCTCTGGAAACACCATATATTTT	CASSIDSSGNTIYF
TRBJ2-7	TRBV6-1	TRBD1	-	TGTGCCAGCAGTGAGGACAGGCTGGGAACCTACGAGCAGTACTTC	CASSEDRLGTYEQYF
TRBJ1-3	TRBV7-9	-	-	TGTGCCAGCAGCTTAGAAGCGGTAGGATACACCATATATTTT	CASSLEAVGYTIYF
TRBJ2-7	TRBV2	-	once	TGTGCCAGCAGTCAGTACAGATCCTACGAGCAGTACTTC	CASSQYRSYEQYF
TRBJ1-1	TRBV9	TRBD1	-	TGTGCCAGCAGCGGGGGGAAGCGACAGGGGGCCTCGGACACTGAAGCTTTCTTT	CASSGGKRQGASDTEAFF
TRBJ1-1	TRBV7-9	-	-	TGTGCCAGCAGCTCCACGGACACTGAAGCTTTCTTT	CASSSTDTEAFF
TRBJ2-1	TRBV4-3	TRBD1	-	TGCGCCAGCAGCCATGTAGACAGGGATGGTAATGAGCAGTTCTTC	CASSHVDRDGNEQFF
TRBJ2-1	TRBV5-1	TRBD2	once	TGCGCCAGCAGCTTAGGACTAGCGGGAGATCTAAATGAGCAGTTCTTC	CASSLGLAGDLNEQFF
TRBJ1-5	TRBV6-5	-	-	TGTGCCAGCAGTTACGGGGGCGATCATCAGCCCCAGCATTTT	CASSYGGDHQPQHF
TRBJ2-1	TRBV29-1	-	-	TGCAGCGTTGAAAGAGGGAGGCTCGATGAGCAGTTCTTC	CSVERGRLDEQFF